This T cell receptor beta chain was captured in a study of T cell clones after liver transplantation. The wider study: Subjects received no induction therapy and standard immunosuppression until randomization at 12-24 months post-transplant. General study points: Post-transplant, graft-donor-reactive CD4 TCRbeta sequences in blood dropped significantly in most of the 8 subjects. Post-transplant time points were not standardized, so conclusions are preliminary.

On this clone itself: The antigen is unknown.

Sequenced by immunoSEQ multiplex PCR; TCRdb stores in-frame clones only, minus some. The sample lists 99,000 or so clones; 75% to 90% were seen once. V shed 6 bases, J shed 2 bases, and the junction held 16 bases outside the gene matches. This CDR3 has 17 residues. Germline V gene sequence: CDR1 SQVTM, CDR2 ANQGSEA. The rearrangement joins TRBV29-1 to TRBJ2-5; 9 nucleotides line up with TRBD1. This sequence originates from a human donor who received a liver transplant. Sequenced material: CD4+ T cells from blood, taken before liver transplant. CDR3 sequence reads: CSVDRDNRDRAQETQYF. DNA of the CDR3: TGCAGCGTGGACAGGGATAACCGGGACAGGGCACAAGAGACCCAGTACTTC. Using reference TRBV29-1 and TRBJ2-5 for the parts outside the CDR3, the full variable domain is SAVISQKPSRDICQRGTSLTIQCQVDSQVTMMFWYRQQPGQSLTLIATANQGSEATYESGFVIDKFPISRPNLTFSTLTVSNMSPEDSSIYLCSVDRDNRDRAQETQYFGPGTRLLVL.